The entry below describes one TCR beta chain. Amplification used 60 Vbeta primers and 13 Jbeta primers. Clones were sequenced by immunoSEQ multiplex PCR, and TCRdb holds only the in-frame ones, with some missing. The table shows roughly 180,000 clones, with around 72% occurring only once. This sample was included in a study of cytomegalovirus exposure and HLA in healthy donors. This CDR3 has 14 amino acids. With V trimmed by 5 bases and J by 4 bases, 3 bases remained unmatched. CDR1 is MNHEY and CDR2 is SMNVEV in the germline V gene (reference sequence). This chain connects TRBV27 to TRBJ1-5, with 9 bases aligning to TRBD1. The sample taken for sequencing was PBMCs. The sequence was collected from a female donor in good health and CMV-seronegative. CDR3 residues: CASSSGQGNQPQHF. CDR3 nucleotide sequence: TGTGCCAGCAGTAGTGGACAGGGGAATCAGCCCCAGCATTTT.